This TCR beta chain was recorded in a study of shared clonotypes between healthy human individuals. The wider study: Those who served as donors were a couple of women and a few men between the ages of 18 and 49. Each donor's CD4 naive and CD4 memory cells filled three plates apiece, CD8 naive two, and CD8 memory one.

Each of the donors was a healthy adult who was HIV-negative and had not had a recent acute infection or vaccination. CD4+ cell separation produced CD45RA+ naive and CD45RA-negative memory subsets. Germline CDR1 and CDR2: SNHLY and FYNNEI. The CDR3 runs to 12 residues. V gave up 6 bases and J gave up 4 bases, with 10 bases separating them. Only in-frame clones appear in the TCRdb table, and some are missing; sequencing was by immunoSEQ multiplex PCR. The table shows 1.4 million to 1.5 million clones, with roughly 96% occurring only once. Sequenced material: naive CD4+ T cells sorted from blood. The subset was: CD45RA+ positively selected. The J gene is TRBJ2-7, the V gene TRBV2, with D possibly called TRBD1 or TRBD2 (5 bases each). This clonotype was sampled from a young man in good health. CDR3: CASRRGLYEQYF. CDR3 bases: TGTGCCAGCAGGAGGGGTCTGTACGAGCAGTACTTC.